Included here is one TCR beta chain sequence, with context. Either two negative PCRs, clearance, or symptom resolution qualified Cohort 3 donors as recovered. The germline V gene encodes CDR1 LNHDA and CDR2 SQIVND (reference sequence). The germline V and J ends were trimmed by 1 base and 4 bases, with 13 bases remaining between them. The CDR3 covers 15 residues. Data came from immunoSEQ multiplex PCR; TCRdb stores just in-frame clones and leaves some out. The sample lists around 150,000 clones, over 60% seen once, with just under 3% in the top ten. These data come from a study of blood T cell repertoires in COVID-19. About the study: Italy, Spain and the United States were the sources of the convalescent and acute COVID-19 samples.

The genes are TRBV19 and TRBJ1-1; weak D call: TRBD1 (5 bases). What was sequenced was PBMCs or T cells enriched from blood (not recorded which). This receptor was taken from a woman in her fifties or sixties who had recovered from COVID-19. In DNA form, the CDR3 reads TGTGCCAGTAGTATAGGCGGCAGGGTGATCACTGAAGCTTTCTTT. It codes for CASSIGGRVITEAFF. Using reference TRBV19 and TRBJ1-1 for the parts outside the CDR3, the full variable domain is DGGITQSPKYLFRKEGQNVTLSCEQNLNHDAMYWYRQDPGQGLRLIYYSQIVNDFQKGDIAEGYSVSREKKESFPLTVTSAQKNPTAFYLCASSIGGRVITEAFFGQGTRLTVV.